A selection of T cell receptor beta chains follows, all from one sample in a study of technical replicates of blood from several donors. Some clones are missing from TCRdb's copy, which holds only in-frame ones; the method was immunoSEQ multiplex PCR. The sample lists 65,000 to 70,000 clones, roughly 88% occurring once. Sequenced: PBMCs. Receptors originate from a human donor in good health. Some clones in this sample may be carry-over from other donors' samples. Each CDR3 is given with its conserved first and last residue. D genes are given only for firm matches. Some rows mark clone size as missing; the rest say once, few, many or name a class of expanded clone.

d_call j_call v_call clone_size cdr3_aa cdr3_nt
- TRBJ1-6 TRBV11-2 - CASSLVQGRSPLHF TGTGCCAGCAGCTTAGTACAGGGAAGGTCACCCCTCCACTTT
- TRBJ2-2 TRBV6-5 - CATVEVNTGELFF TGTGCCACAGTCGAGGTGAACACCGGGGAGCTGTTTTTT
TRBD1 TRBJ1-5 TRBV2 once CASRRDRGYQPQHF TGTGCCAGCAGACGGGACAGGGGTTATCAGCCCCAGCATTTT
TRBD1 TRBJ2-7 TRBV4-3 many CASSPDRAGGYEQYF TGCGCCAGCAGCCCGGACAGGGCTGGGGGATACGAGCAGTACTTC
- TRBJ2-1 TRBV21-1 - CASSSPGFSYNEQFF TGTGCCAGCAGCAGCCCAGGGTTCTCCTACAATGAGCAGTTCTTC
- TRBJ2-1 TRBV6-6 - CASSPEPTLGQKFF TGTGCCAGCAGTCCAGAACCCACACTAGGGCAGAAGTTCTTC
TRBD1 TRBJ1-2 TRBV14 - CASSQGDSYGYTF TGTGCCAGCAGCCAAGGGGACAGCTATGGCTACACCTTC
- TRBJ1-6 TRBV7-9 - CASSPTGNQNSPLHF TGTGCCAGCAGTCCCACAGGGAATCAGAATTCACCCCTCCACTTT
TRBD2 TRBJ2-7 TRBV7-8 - CASSLTGGSYEQYF TGTGCCAGCAGCTTAACGGGGGGGTCCTACGAGCAGTACTTC
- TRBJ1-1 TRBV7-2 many CASSLHTEAFF TGTGCCAGCAGCCTTCACACTGAAGCTTTCTTT
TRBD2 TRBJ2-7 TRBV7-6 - CASSPEGGGLAGPYEQYF TGTGCCAGCAGCCCTGAAGGGGGGGGGCTAGCGGGACCCTACGAGCAGTACTTC
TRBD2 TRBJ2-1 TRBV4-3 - CASSQETSGTYNEQFF TGCGCCAGCAGCCAGGAAACTAGCGGAACCTACAATGAGCAGTTCTTC
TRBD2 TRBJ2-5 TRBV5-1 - CASSRSGTTQETQYF TGCGCCAGCAGCCGTTCCGGGACTACCCAAGAGACCCAGTACTTC
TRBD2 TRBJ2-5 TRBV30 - CAWSRRTSAQETQYF TGTGCCTGGAGTCGTAGGACTAGCGCACAAGAGACCCAGTACTTC
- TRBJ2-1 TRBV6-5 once CASSYSARGYNEQFF TGTGCCAGCAGTTACTCAGCCAGGGGCTACAATGAGCAGTTCTTC
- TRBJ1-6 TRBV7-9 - CASSSQRSPLHF TGTGCCAGCAGCAGCCAGCGGTCACCCCTCCACTTT
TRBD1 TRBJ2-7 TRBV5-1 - CASSLGQGAYEQYF TGCGCCAGCAGCTTGGGACAGGGGGCCTACGAGCAGTACTTC
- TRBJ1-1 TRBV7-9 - CASHGQLNVEAFF TGTGCCAGTCACGGACAGCTTAACGTAGAAGCTTTCTTT
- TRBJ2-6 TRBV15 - CATSRDRAISSGANVLTF TGTGCCACCAGCAGAGACAGGGCTATTAGCTCTGGGGCCAACGTCCTGACTTTC
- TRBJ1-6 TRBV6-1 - CASTLGQTYNSPLHF TGTGCCAGCACCTTAGGACAGACTTATAATTCACCCCTCCACTTT
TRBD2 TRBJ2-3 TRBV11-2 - CASSRAGTSGRRADTQYF TGTGCCAGCAGCCGCGCGGGGACTAGCGGGAGGCGCGCAGATACGCAGTATTTT
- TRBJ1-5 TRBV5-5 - CASSSTDSSNQPQHF TGTGCCAGCAGCTCGACTGACAGCAGCAATCAGCCCCAGCATTTT
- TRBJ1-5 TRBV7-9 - CANGGSNQPQHF TGTGCCAACGGGGGGAGCAATCAGCCCCAGCATTTT
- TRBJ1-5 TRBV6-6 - CASRNRGAEQPQHF TGTGCCAGCAGAAATCGGGGGGCGGAGCAGCCCCAGCATTTT
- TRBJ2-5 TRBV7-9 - CASSPSGATKGQETQYF TGTGCCAGCAGCCCCTCAGGAGCGACTAAGGGCCAGGAGACCCAGTACTTC
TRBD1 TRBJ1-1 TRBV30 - CAWSPGTASEAFF TGTGCCTGGAGCCCCGGGACAGCTTCTGAAGCTTTCTTT
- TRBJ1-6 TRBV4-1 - CASSPVQGDSPLHF TGCGCCAGCAGCCCGGTCCAAGGAGATTCACCCCTCCACTTT
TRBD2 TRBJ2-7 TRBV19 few CASSGTSGVYEQYF TGTGCCAGTAGTGGGACTAGCGGGGTCTACGAGCAGTACTTC
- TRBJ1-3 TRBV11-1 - CASSLPFSGNTIYF TGTGCCAGCAGCTTACCGTTCTCTGGAAACACCATATATTTT
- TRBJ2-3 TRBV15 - CATSSLVGTQYF TGTGCCACCAGCTCTCTAGTAGGTACGCAGTATTTT
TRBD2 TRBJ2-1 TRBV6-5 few CASSYTGTTGLGEQFF TGTGCCAGCAGTTACACCGGGACTACGGGGCTTGGTGAGCAGTTCTTC
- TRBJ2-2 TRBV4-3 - CASSQDPGTGELFF TGCGCCAGCAGCCAAGATCCGGGCACCGGGGAGCTGTTTTTT
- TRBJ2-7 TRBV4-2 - CASSQTTSYEQYF TGTGCCAGCAGCCAGACGACTAGCTACGAGCAGTACTTC
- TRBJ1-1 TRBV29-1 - CSVEDRGAGWTEAFF TGCAGCGTTGAAGATCGGGGGGCAGGGTGGACTGAAGCTTTCTTT
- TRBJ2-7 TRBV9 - CASSVDRDSEQYF TGTGCCAGCAGCGTAGATCGGGACTCCGAGCAGTACTTC
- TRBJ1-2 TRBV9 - CASSVDRNYGYTF TGTGCCAGCAGCGTGGACAGAAACTATGGCTACACCTTC
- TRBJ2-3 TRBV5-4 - CASSTGYSRTDTQYF TGTGCCAGCAGCACCGGGTACTCTCGCACAGATACGCAGTATTTT
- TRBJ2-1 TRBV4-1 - CASSLYSYNEQFF TGCGCCAGCAGCCTGTACTCCTACAATGAGCAGTTCTTC
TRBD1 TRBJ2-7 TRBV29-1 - CSVFFGTESEQYF TGCAGCGTCTTCTTTGGGACAGAGAGCGAGCAGTACTTC
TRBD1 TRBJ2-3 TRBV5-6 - CASSILQGPRTDTQYF TGTGCCAGCAGCATCCTACAGGGGCCACGCACAGATACGCAGTATTTT
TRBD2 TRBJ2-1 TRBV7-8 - CASSSKRGGISYNEQFF TGTGCCAGCAGCTCAAAACGCGGGGGGATCTCCTACAATGAGCAGTTCTTC
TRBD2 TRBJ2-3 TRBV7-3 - CASSLSPFLAGGADTQYF TGTGCCAGCAGCCTAAGCCCCTTCCTAGCGGGGGGCGCAGATACGCAGTATTTT
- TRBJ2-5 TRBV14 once CASSRTDWYQETQYF TGTGCCAGCAGTCGGACAGACTGGTACCAAGAGACCCAGTACTTC
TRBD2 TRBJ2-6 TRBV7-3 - CASSSTSGGLGANVLTF TGTGCCAGCAGCTCGACTAGCGGGGGGCTCGGGGCCAACGTCCTGACTTTC
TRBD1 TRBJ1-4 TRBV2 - CASSSGTGDGKLFF TGTGCCAGCAGTTCCGGGACAGGGGATGGAAAACTGTTTTTT
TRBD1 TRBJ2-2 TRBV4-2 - CASSRGTGETGELFF TGTGCCAGCAGCCGCGGGACAGGGGAAACCGGGGAGCTGTTTTTT
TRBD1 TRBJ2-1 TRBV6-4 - CASSETGQGYEQFF TGTGCCAGCAGTGAGACTGGACAGGGGTATGAGCAGTTCTTC
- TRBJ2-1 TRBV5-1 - CASTNGGGYNEQFF TGCGCCAGCACAAACGGGGGAGGATACAATGAGCAGTTCTTC
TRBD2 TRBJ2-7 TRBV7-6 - CASSPGLAGVLREQYF TGTGCCAGCAGCCCGGGACTAGCGGGAGTGTTGCGTGAGCAGTACTTC
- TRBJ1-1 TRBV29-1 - CSVERELNTEAFF TGCAGCGTTGAGCGGGAGTTGAACACTGAAGCTTTCTTT
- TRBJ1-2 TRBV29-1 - CSVEAPSHPGYGYTF TGCAGCGTTGAAGCTCCGTCGCACCCCGGCTATGGCTACACCTTC
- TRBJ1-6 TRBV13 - CASRRRGEGMTLHF TGTGCCAGCCGGCGGCGGGGCGAAGGTATGACCCTCCACTTT
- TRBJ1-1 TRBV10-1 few CASRGAAANTEAFF TGCGCCAGCAGGGGGGCAGCAGCGAACACTGAAGCTTTCTTT
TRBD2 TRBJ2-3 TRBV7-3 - CASSTGAGGPTDTQYF TGTGCCAGCTCCACTGGAGCGGGAGGCCCCACAGATACGCAGTATTTT
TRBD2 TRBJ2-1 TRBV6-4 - CASSTGTSGVDEQFF TGTGCCAGCAGTACCGGGACTAGCGGGGTCGATGAGCAGTTCTTC
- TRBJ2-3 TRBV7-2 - CASSFWRGYRGDTQYF TGTGCCAGCAGCTTTTGGCGGGGCTACAGGGGAGATACGCAGTATTTT
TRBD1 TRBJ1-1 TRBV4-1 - CASSQPGQYTEAFF TGCGCCAGCAGCCAACCGGGACAGTACACTGAAGCTTTCTTT
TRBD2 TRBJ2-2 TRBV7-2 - CASSEGGRATGELFF TGTGCCAGCTCAGAGGGCGGGAGGGCCACCGGGGAGCTGTTTTTT
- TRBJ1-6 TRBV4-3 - CASSQAGNSPLHF TGCGCCAGCAGCCAAGCGGGAAATTCACCCCTCCACTTT
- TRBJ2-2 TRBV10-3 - CATEVVGELFF TGTGCCACCGAGGTCGTCGGGGAGCTGTTTTTT